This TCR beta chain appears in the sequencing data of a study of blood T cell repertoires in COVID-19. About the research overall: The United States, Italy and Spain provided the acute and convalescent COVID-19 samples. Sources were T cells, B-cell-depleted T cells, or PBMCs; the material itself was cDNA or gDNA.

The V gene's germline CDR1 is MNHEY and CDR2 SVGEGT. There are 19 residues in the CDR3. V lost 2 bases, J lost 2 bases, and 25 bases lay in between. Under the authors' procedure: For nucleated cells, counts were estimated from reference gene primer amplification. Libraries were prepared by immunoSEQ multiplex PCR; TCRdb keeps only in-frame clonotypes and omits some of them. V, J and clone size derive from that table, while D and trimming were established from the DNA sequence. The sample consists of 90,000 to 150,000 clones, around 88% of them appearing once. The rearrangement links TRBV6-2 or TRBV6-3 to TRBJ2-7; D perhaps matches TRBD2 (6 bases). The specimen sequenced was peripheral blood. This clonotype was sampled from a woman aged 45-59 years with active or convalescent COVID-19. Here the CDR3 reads CASSYEYVKRASLTYEQYF. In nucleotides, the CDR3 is TGTGCCAGCAGTTACGAGTATGTGAAGCGGGCCAGCCTTACCTACGAGCAGTACTTC.